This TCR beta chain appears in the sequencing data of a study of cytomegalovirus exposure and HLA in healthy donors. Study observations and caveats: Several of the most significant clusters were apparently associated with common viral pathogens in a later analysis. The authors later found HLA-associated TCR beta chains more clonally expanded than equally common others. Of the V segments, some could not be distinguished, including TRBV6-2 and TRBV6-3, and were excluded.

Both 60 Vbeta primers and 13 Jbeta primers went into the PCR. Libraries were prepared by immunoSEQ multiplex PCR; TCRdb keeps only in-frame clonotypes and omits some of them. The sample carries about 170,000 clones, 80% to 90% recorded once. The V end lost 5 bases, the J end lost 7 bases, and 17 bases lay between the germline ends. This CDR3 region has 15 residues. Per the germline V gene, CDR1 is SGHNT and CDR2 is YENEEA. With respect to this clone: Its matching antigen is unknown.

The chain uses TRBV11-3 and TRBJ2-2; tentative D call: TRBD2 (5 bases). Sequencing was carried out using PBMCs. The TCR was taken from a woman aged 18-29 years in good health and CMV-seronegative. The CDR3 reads CASSQTGRAGGELFF. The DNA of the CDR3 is TGTGCCAGCAGCCAAACGGGAAGGGCAGGCGGGGAGCTGTTTTTT.